This is a list of T cell receptor beta chains from one sample in a study of CD4 T cells in relation to SARS-CoV-2 and coronaviruses. The table came from immunoSEQ multiplex PCR; TCRdb's copy has only in-frame clones and leaves some out. Of around 62,000 clones in the sample, approximately 94% were seen once. Source material: naive CD4+ T cells from PBMCs. The receptors shown here come from a human donor in good health. Each CDR3 is given with its conserved first and last residue. A D gene is named only where the DNA matches it firmly. Size tells how often a clone was seen (once, few, many) or the class of an expanded clone, and some rows leave it out.

v_gene: TRBV9
abundance: .
d_gene: .
j_gene: TRBJ1-2
CDR3nt: TGTGCCAGCAGCGTAACGGGGGACTATGGCTACACCTTC
CDR3aa: CASSVTGDYGYTF

v_gene: TRBV6-2/TRBV6-3
abundance: .
d_gene: TRBD2
j_gene: TRBJ2-7
CDR3nt: TGTGCCAGCAGCCCGCGACTAGCGGGAGTAGAAGAGCAGTACTTC
CDR3aa: CASSPRLAGVEEQYF

v_gene: TRBV3-1/TRBV3-2
abundance: .
d_gene: .
j_gene: TRBJ2-5
CDR3nt: TGTGCCAGCAGGGTACTAGCAGGCGAGACCCAGTACTTC
CDR3aa: CASRVLAGETQYF

v_gene: TRBV7-9
abundance: .
d_gene: .
j_gene: TRBJ2-2
CDR3nt: TGTGCCAGCAGGCTAGAGGGACAAAAAGCGTGGGAGCTGTTTTTT
CDR3aa: CASRLEGQKAWELFF

v_gene: TRBV25-1
abundance: .
d_gene: .
j_gene: TRBJ2-7
CDR3nt: TGTGCCAGCAGTGTCCCCCCGGGAGAGCCTTACGAGCAGTACTTC
CDR3aa: CASSVPPGEPYEQYF

v_gene: TRBV28
abundance: .
d_gene: .
j_gene: TRBJ1-5
CDR3nt: TGTGCCAGCAGAACCGGGGGGGGAGGCAATCAGCCCCAGCATTTT
CDR3aa: CASRTGGGGNQPQHF

v_gene: TRBV19
abundance: .
d_gene: .
j_gene: TRBJ2-4
CDR3nt: TGTGCCAGTAGTATAGACGGTTCAATAGCCAAAAACATTCAGTACTTC
CDR3aa: CASSIDGSIAKNIQYF

v_gene: TRBV6-5
abundance: once
d_gene: TRBD2
j_gene: TRBJ2-7
CDR3nt: TGTGCCAGCATGGACCGAGCGGGAGGGTCGCGTGAGCAGTACTTC
CDR3aa: CASMDRAGGSREQYF

v_gene: TRBV5-1
abundance: .
d_gene: .
j_gene: TRBJ2-1
CDR3nt: TGCGCCAGCAGCGTTCAGAGTAGCTCCTACAATGAGCAGTTCTTC
CDR3aa: CASSVQSSSYNEQFF

v_gene: TRBV4-1
abundance: .
d_gene: TRBD2
j_gene: TRBJ2-7
CDR3nt: TGCGCCAGCAGCTCACGACTAGCGGGAGCCTACGAGCAGTACTTC
CDR3aa: CASSSRLAGAYEQYF

v_gene: TRBV12-1
abundance: .
d_gene: .
j_gene: TRBJ2-5
CDR3nt: TGTGCCAGCAGCTTTGTATACGGGAGAGGAAAGACCCAGTACTTC
CDR3aa: CASSFVYGRGKTQYF

v_gene: TRBV28
abundance: .
d_gene: TRBD1
j_gene: TRBJ2-4
CDR3nt: TGTGCCAGCAGTTTGGGGGGAACAGGGGGCCCCCGGGTTATTCAGTACTTC
CDR3aa: CASSLGGTGGPRVIQYF

v_gene: TRBV30
abundance: .
d_gene: .
j_gene: TRBJ2-7
CDR3nt: TGTGCCTGGAGTGCCACGTACGAGCAGTACTTC
CDR3aa: CAWSATYEQYF

v_gene: TRBV5-1
abundance: .
d_gene: .
j_gene: TRBJ2-2
CDR3nt: TGCGCCACCTCAGACAGGATTAACACCGGGGAGCTGTTTTTT
CDR3aa: CATSDRINTGELFF

v_gene: TRBV21-1
abundance: .
d_gene: .
j_gene: TRBJ2-7
CDR3nt: TGTGCCAGCAGCAAAGGTAAACCCGGGCCTTCCTACGAGCAGTACTTC
CDR3aa: CASSKGKPGPSYEQYF

v_gene: TRBV5-6
abundance: .
d_gene: TRBD2
j_gene: TRBJ2-3
CDR3nt: TGTGCCAGCAGCTTGTACGGGGGGACAGATACGCAGTATTTT
CDR3aa: CASSLYGGTDTQYF

v_gene: TRBV7-9
abundance: once
d_gene: .
j_gene: TRBJ1-2
CDR3nt: TGTGCCAGCAGCATATCAGACTCTAACTATGGCTACACCTTC
CDR3aa: CASSISDSNYGYTF

v_gene: TRBV27
abundance: .
d_gene: TRBD1
j_gene: TRBJ1-5
CDR3nt: TGTGCCAGCGGTACGAGGGGACAGGGAAGCAATCAGCCCCAGCATTTT
CDR3aa: CASGTRGQGSNQPQHF

v_gene: TRBV10-2
abundance: .
d_gene: .
j_gene: TRBJ2-7
CDR3nt: TGCGCCAGTAGGGACTCCGCCTCCTACGAGCAGTACTTC
CDR3aa: CASRDSASYEQYF

v_gene: TRBV10-3
abundance: .
d_gene: TRBD2
j_gene: TRBJ2-3
CDR3nt: TGTGCCATCAGTGAGTCGGGGTCGGGGACTAGCTCGGATACGCAGTATTTT
CDR3aa: CAISESGSGTSSDTQYF

v_gene: TRBV5-1
abundance: .
d_gene: TRBD2
j_gene: TRBJ2-1
CDR3nt: TGCGCCAGCAGCCTACCGGGACTAGCCAATGAGCAGTTCTTC
CDR3aa: CASSLPGLANEQFF

v_gene: TRBV20-1
abundance: .
d_gene: TRBD1
j_gene: TRBJ1-2
CDR3nt: TGCAGTGCTAGTATGCCAGGGGGCTATGGCTACACCTTC
CDR3aa: CSASMPGGYGYTF

v_gene: TRBV12-3/TRBV12-4
abundance: .
d_gene: TRBD1
j_gene: TRBJ2-7
CDR3nt: TGTGCCAGCAGTTTAGACCGGGACAGTCCCCAATTC
CDR3aa: CASSLDRDSPQF

v_gene: TRBV28
abundance: .
d_gene: .
j_gene: TRBJ1-4
CDR3nt: TGTGCCAGCACCTCTAACTTCGGGGGTGAAAAACTGTTTTTT
CDR3aa: CASTSNFGGEKLFF

v_gene: TRBV3-1/TRBV3-2
abundance: .
d_gene: .
j_gene: TRBJ2-6
CDR3nt: TGTGCCAGCAGCCAAGATGCTACGTGGGGGGCTGGGGCCAACGTCCTGACTTTC
CDR3aa: CASSQDATWGAGANVLTF

v_gene: TRBV5-1
abundance: .
d_gene: TRBD2
j_gene: TRBJ2-5
CDR3nt: TGCGCCAGCAGCTTGGGGGGAGGGCAAGAGACCCAGTACTTC
CDR3aa: CASSLGGGQETQYF

v_gene: TRBV28
abundance: .
d_gene: TRBD1
j_gene: TRBJ1-2
CDR3nt: TGTGCCAGCCAAGGGACAGATAATTATGGCTACACCTTC
CDR3aa: CASQGTDNYGYTF

v_gene: TRBV28
abundance: .
d_gene: .
j_gene: TRBJ2-3
CDR3nt: TGTGCCAGCAGTCGGACGCAATTAGCAGATACGCAGTATTTT
CDR3aa: CASSRTQLADTQYF

v_gene: TRBV4-2
abundance: once
d_gene: .
j_gene: TRBJ2-7
CDR3nt: TGTGCCAGCAGCCAAGCCGGAACCCAGGGAGCTGGCTACGAGCAGTACTTC
CDR3aa: CASSQAGTQGAGYEQYF

v_gene: TRBV28
abundance: .
d_gene: .
j_gene: TRBJ2-7
CDR3nt: TGTGCCAGCGGGCAAGGACGATACGAGCGGCAGTACTTC
CDR3aa: CASGQGRYERQYF

v_gene: TRBV4-2
abundance: .
d_gene: .
j_gene: TRBJ2-1
CDR3nt: TGTGCCAGCAGCCAGACGACCGTGGGGTCCTACAATGAGCAGTTCTTC
CDR3aa: CASSQTTVGSYNEQFF

v_gene: TRBV5-1
abundance: .
d_gene: TRBD1
j_gene: TRBJ1-5
CDR3nt: TGCGCCAGCAGCCCCTACCCCGGGACAGGGAATCAGCCCCAGCATTTT
CDR3aa: CASSPYPGTGNQPQHF

v_gene: TRBV7-9
abundance: .
d_gene: .
j_gene: TRBJ1-1
CDR3nt: TGTGCCAGCAGCACCTCAGGGGCCCTAGAAGCTTTCTTT
CDR3aa: CASSTSGALEAFF

v_gene: TRBV7-8
abundance: .
d_gene: .
j_gene: TRBJ2-3
CDR3nt: TGTGCCAGCAGCAAAGGGGAGCCGACAGATACGCAGTATTTT
CDR3aa: CASSKGEPTDTQYF

v_gene: TRBV2
abundance: .
d_gene: .
j_gene: TRBJ1-6
CDR3nt: TGTGCCAGCAGCGCTTTTGGTGGCCTTAGGGATTCACCCCTCCACTTT
CDR3aa: CASSAFGGLRDSPLHF

v_gene: TRBV3-1/TRBV3-2
abundance: .
d_gene: TRBD2
j_gene: TRBJ2-2
CDR3nt: TGTGCCAGCAGCCAAGAACTAGCGGGATACTCCGGGGAGCTGTTTTTT
CDR3aa: CASSQELAGYSGELFF

v_gene: TRBV30
abundance: .
d_gene: .
j_gene: TRBJ2-5
CDR3nt: TGTGCCTGGAGCCCCTCGGGATTGGAGACCCAGTACTTC
CDR3aa: CAWSPSGLETQYF

v_gene: TRBV28
abundance: once
d_gene: TRBD1
j_gene: TRBJ1-2
CDR3nt: TGTGCCAGCAGTGGGGACAGGGTCGGTGGCTACACCTTC
CDR3aa: CASSGDRVGGYTF

v_gene: TRBV19
abundance: .
d_gene: .
j_gene: TRBJ2-2
CDR3nt: TGTGCCAGTAGTGCAACACAATTGAACACCGGGGAGCTGTTTTTT
CDR3aa: CASSATQLNTGELFF

v_gene: TRBV11-2
abundance: .
d_gene: TRBD2
j_gene: TRBJ2-1
CDR3nt: TGTGCCAGCAGCTTAGATCCCGGGACTAGGAATGAGCAGTTCTTC
CDR3aa: CASSLDPGTRNEQFF

v_gene: TRBV6-6
abundance: .
d_gene: .
j_gene: TRBJ1-2
CDR3nt: TGTGCCAGCAGTTTTGGGGGACGAAGGAGTGACTATGGCTACACCTTC
CDR3aa: CASSFGGRRSDYGYTF

v_gene: TRBV3-1/TRBV3-2
abundance: .
d_gene: .
j_gene: TRBJ2-5
CDR3nt: TGTGCCAGCAGCCCCACCGCGGGCCAAGAGACCCAGTACTTC
CDR3aa: CASSPTAGQETQYF

v_gene: TRBV28
abundance: .
d_gene: .
j_gene: TRBJ1-2
CDR3nt: TGTGCCAGCAGTTTAACAGGAGCCCCCTATGGCTACACCTTC
CDR3aa: CASSLTGAPYGYTF

v_gene: TRBV5-4
abundance: .
d_gene: TRBD2
j_gene: TRBJ2-7
CDR3nt: TGTGCCAGCAGCTTAGGACTAGCGGGTTCCACTGGGAACGAGCAGTACTTC
CDR3aa: CASSLGLAGSTGNEQYF

v_gene: TRBV9
abundance: .
d_gene: TRBD2
j_gene: TRBJ2-1
CDR3nt: TGTGCCAGCAGCCCCCGAGCTAGCGGGAGGGCCTCCTACAATGAGCAGTTCTTC
CDR3aa: CASSPRASGRASYNEQFF

v_gene: TRBV5-4
abundance: .
d_gene: TRBD2
j_gene: TRBJ2-2
CDR3nt: TGTGCCAGCAGCTTGGTTCTAGCGGGCACCGGGGAGCTGTTTTTT
CDR3aa: CASSLVLAGTGELFF

v_gene: TRBV25-1
abundance: .
d_gene: .
j_gene: TRBJ2-5
CDR3nt: TGTGCCAGCAGTGAATCTCCCGGGGGAGATTGGGAGACCCAGTACTTC
CDR3aa: CASSESPGGDWETQYF

v_gene: TRBV11-2
abundance: .
d_gene: TRBD1
j_gene: TRBJ1-2
CDR3nt: TGTGCCAGCAGCTTAGGGCAGGGGGCAAGTTATGGCTACACCTTC
CDR3aa: CASSLGQGASYGYTF

v_gene: TRBV4-2
abundance: .
d_gene: .
j_gene: TRBJ2-3
CDR3nt: TGTGCCAGCAGCCTTTCGTATTCTCCAGTCCCGGCAGATACGCAGTATTTT
CDR3aa: CASSLSYSPVPADTQYF

v_gene: TRBV14
abundance: .
d_gene: .
j_gene: TRBJ1-1
CDR3nt: TGTGCCAGCAGCCAAGAGAGGATGAACACTGAAGCTTTCTTT
CDR3aa: CASSQERMNTEAFF

v_gene: TRBV28
abundance: .
d_gene: .
j_gene: TRBJ2-1
CDR3nt: TGTGCCAGCAGTTTGGGATATGAGCAGTTCTTC
CDR3aa: CASSLGYEQFF

v_gene: TRBV30
abundance: .
d_gene: .
j_gene: TRBJ2-4
CDR3nt: TGTGCCTGGAGTATGGGTCTTGTAGCCAAAAACATTCAGTACTTC
CDR3aa: CAWSMGLVAKNIQYF

v_gene: TRBV18
abundance: once
d_gene: .
j_gene: TRBJ2-7
CDR3nt: TGTGCCAGCTCACCTATGACCTTACATTACGAGCAGTACTTC
CDR3aa: CASSPMTLHYEQYF

v_gene: TRBV5-1
abundance: .
d_gene: TRBD1
j_gene: TRBJ1-1
CDR3nt: TGCGCCAGCAGCTGGGGACAGGGGAGCACTGAAGCTTTCTTT
CDR3aa: CASSWGQGSTEAFF

v_gene: TRBV7-2
abundance: few
d_gene: .
j_gene: TRBJ2-7
CDR3nt: TGTGCCAGCAGCTTAGAAGTGGGGTCGGCCTACGAGCAGTACTTC
CDR3aa: CASSLEVGSAYEQYF

v_gene: TRBV5-4
abundance: .
d_gene: .
j_gene: TRBJ2-3
CDR3nt: TGTGCCAGCAGCTTATCCACAGGGAAGGTTTTCACAGATACGCAGTATTTT
CDR3aa: CASSLSTGKVFTDTQYF

v_gene: TRBV3-1/TRBV3-2
abundance: .
d_gene: .
j_gene: TRBJ1-3
CDR3nt: TGTGCCAGCAGCCAAGGACAGGGAAACACCATATATTTT
CDR3aa: CASSQGQGNTIYF

v_gene: TRBV6-1
abundance: .
d_gene: .
j_gene: TRBJ2-3
CDR3nt: TGTGCCAGCAGTGACACTCAAATGGTGGCGGCTAGCACAGATACGCAGTATTTT
CDR3aa: CASSDTQMVAASTDTQYF

v_gene: TRBV7-6
abundance: .
d_gene: TRBD2
j_gene: TRBJ2-7
CDR3nt: TGTGCCAGCAGGACTAGCGGGAGTCAACGGGGCGAGCAGTACTTC
CDR3aa: CASRTSGSQRGEQYF